The next 19 T cell receptor beta chains were all read from a single sample in a study of cytomegalovirus exposure and HLA in healthy donors. The PCR contained 60 Vbeta and 13 Jbeta primers. Sequencing used immunoSEQ multiplex PCR; TCRdb keeps in-frame clones, though not all of them. Seen here are about 120,000 clones, 80% to 85% observed once, and the top ten hold 2.1%. Sequenced sample: PBMCs. The receptors derive from a man aged 30 to 45 in good health and CMV-seronegative.

The V call is TRBV11-2, the J call TRBJ2-1, with D maybe TRBD2 (5 bases). The CDR3 is made up of 14 amino acids. V was shortened by 4 bases and J by 2 bases, with 9 bases between the two germline ends. Germline values: CDR1 SGHAT, CDR2 FQNNGV. The CDR3 coding sequence is TGTGCCAGCAGCTCAAGCGGTCCCTACAATGAGCAGTTCTTC. It codes for CASSSSGPYNEQFF. The variable domain in full, completed from reference TRBV11-2 and TRBJ2-1, reads EAGVAQSPRYKIIEKRQSVAFWCNPISGHATLYWYQQILGQGPKLLIQFQNNGVVDDSQLPKDRFSAERLKGVDSTLKIQPAKLEDSAVYLCASSSSGPYNEQFFGPGTRLTVL.

The chain uses TRBV5-6 and TRBJ2-5; 8 positions agree with TRBD1. The CDR3 covers 15 residues. Trimming cost V 2 bases and J 2 bases; bases outside gene matches: 5. CDR1 and CDR2 from the germline V gene are SGHDT and YYEEEE. The DNA of the CDR3 is TGTGCCAGCAGCTTAAATACAGGGGGGCAAGAGACCCAGTACTTC. Its translation: CASSLNTGGQETQYF.

The rearrangement links TRBV27 to TRBJ1-1; perhaps TRBD1 as D (6 bases). The CDR3 is 16 amino acids. V was shortened by 7 bases and J by 1 base, with 19 bases between the two germline ends. Germline lookup yields CDR1 MNHEY and CDR2 SMNVEV (reference sequence). For the CDR3, the DNA is TGTGCCAGCACCACAATCCCGGGACACAAGAACACTGAAGCTTTCTTT. Residues: CASTTIPGHKNTEAFF.

The chain uses TRBV6-5 and TRBJ1-1; D is uncertain. V lost 7 bases, J lost 0 bases, and 9 bases lay in between. This CDR3 comprises 13 residues. Germline V gene sequence: CDR1 MNHEY, CDR2 SVGAGI. The CDR3 loop is CASKNSMNTEAFF. The CDR3 coding sequence is TGTGCCAGCAAGAACAGCATGAACACTGAAGCTTTCTTT.

V is TRBV5-6 and J is TRBJ1-5; a possible D gene is TRBD1 (5 bases). The V gene's germline CDR1 is SGHDT and CDR2 YYEEEE. The V gene lost 0 bases and the J gene lost 1 base, with 8 bases spanning the gap. The CDR3 length is 15 residues. The CDR3: CASSLGQGSNQPQHF. The CDR3 DNA follows: TGTGCCAGCAGCTTGGGCCAGGGCAGCAATCAGCCCCAGCATTTT.

Worth noting for this clone: Different DNA sequences within this sample yield the same CDR3. The CDR3 protein is CASSVGLSSYEQYF. DNA for the CDR3: TGTGCCAGCAGCGTAGGTCTTAGCTCCTACGAGCAGTACTTC. The V gene is TRBV9, the J gene TRBJ2-7, with D uncertain. The CDR3 has 14 amino acids. Germline V gene lookup returns CDR1 SGDLS and CDR2 YYNGEE. V lost 0 bases and J lost 0, with 7 bases in between.

The chain combines TRBV5-4 with TRBJ1-2, with TRBD1 identical over 7 bases. CDR3 length: 15 amino acids. J was trimmed by 5 bases and V by 1 base; bases with no gene match: 8. Germline V lookup: CDR1 SGHNT, CDR2 YYREEE (reference sequence). The CDR3 is CASSLPYKQGYGYTF. Written as DNA, the CDR3 is TGTGCCAGCAGCTTGCCATATAAACAGGGGTATGGCTACACCTTC.

The chain employs TRBV15 and TRBJ2-3; D is perhaps TRBD1 (6 bases). Trimming took off 5 bases at V and 2 bases at J, with 11 bases between the two ends. There are 14 residues in the CDR3. The germline V gene encodes CDR1 LNHNV and CDR2 YYDKDF (reference sequence). CDR3 protein: CATSPQGTTDTQYF. As DNA, the CDR3 is TGTGCCACCAGCCCACAGGGTACCACAGATACGCAGTATTTT.

The chain combines TRBV25-1 with TRBJ1-6; 7 positions match TRBD1. The CDR3 is 17 amino acids. Germline V gives CDR1 MGHDK, CDR2 SYGVNS. The V and J ends lost 4 bases and 7 bases, in that order; junction bases with no gene match: 13. The CDR3 sequence: CASSVSRGPQTNSPLHF. The CDR3 DNA is TGTGCCAGCAGTGTGTCAAGGGGGCCTCAGACGAATTCACCCCTCCACTTT.

The rearrangement joins TRBV5-1 to TRBJ2-7; 7 bases are shared with TRBD1. Germline V gene lookup returns CDR1 SGHRS and CDR2 YFSETQ. Trimming cost V 4 bases and J 4 bases; bases outside gene matches: 17. CDR3 length: 17 amino acids. The DNA for the CDR3 is TGCGCCAGCAGCCCCTCTCTGAACAGGGGTGGGCGGTACGAGCAGTACTTC. It codes for CASSPSLNRGGRYEQYF.

As DNA, the CDR3 is TGTGCCATCATTCTGAGGGTGGGAAGCGGGGGGGAGACCTACGAGCAGTACTTC. Its translation: CAIILRVGSGGETYEQYF. The J gene is TRBJ2-7, the V gene TRBV10-3, with 10 positions matching TRBD2. Trimming took 7 bases from V and 2 from J; bases not matched to a gene: 17. The CDR3 extends over 18 amino acids. Per germline, CDR1 ENHRY and CDR2 SYGVKD.

V usage is TRBV6-5 and J usage is TRBJ1-4, with 10 bases that match TRBD1. V was clipped by 5 bases and J by 10 bases; unmatched bases: 4. The germline V gene encodes CDR1 MNHEY and CDR2 SVGAGI. The CDR3 covers 13 residues. Written as DNA, the CDR3 is TGTGCCAGCAGTGGAGGACAGGGGGGAAAACTGTTTTTT. It codes for CASSGGQGGKLFF.

Turning to this clone: Other DNA sequences of this sample code for an identical CDR3. The chain has TRBV5-1 and TRBJ2-3; perhaps TRBD1 as D (7 bases). Trimming pared 0 bases from V and 0 bases from J, leaving 8 bases between. The CDR3 covers 15 residues. Germline V gene sequence: CDR1 SGHRS, CDR2 YFSETQ. CDR3 in DNA: TGCGCCAGCAGCTTGGCAGGGGGGAGCACAGATACGCAGTATTTT. Protein: CASSLAGGSTDTQYF.

This CDR3 is CASSLGLADTDTQYF. The CDR3 DNA sequence: TGTGCCAGCAGCTTAGGACTAGCGGACACAGATACGCAGTATTTT. The V gene is TRBV7-7, the J gene TRBJ2-3; TRBD2 matches 9 bases. The CDR3 sequence is 15 residues long. The trim removed 1 base at V and 2 bases at J, leaving 1 base unmatched. Germline V gene lookup returns CDR1 SSHAT and CDR2 FNYEAQ (reference sequence).

The chain is built from TRBV6-5 and TRBJ2-7; tentative D call: TRBD2 (5 bases). Germline CDR1 and CDR2: MNHEY and SVGAGI. Trimming shortened V by 3 bases and J by 6 bases, and 12 bases separated the two germline ends. There are 13 residues in the CDR3. CDR3 protein: CASSYRAEGEQYF. CDR3 sequence (DNA): TGTGCCAGCAGTTATAGGGCCGAGGGCGAGCAGTACTTC.

This rearrangement joins TRBV5-4 to TRBJ2-1, with 15 bases fitting TRBD2. V shed 3 bases, J shed 9 bases, and the junction held 7 bases outside the gene matches. CDR1 SGHNT and CDR2 YYREEE come from the germline V gene (reference sequence). The CDR3 has 16 residues. CDR3 DNA: TGTGCCAGCAGCTCCGGACTAGCGGGGGGGCAGGGTGAGCAGTTCTTC. Amino acids: CASSSGLAGGQGEQFF.

The chain recombines TRBV4-1 with TRBJ2-5, with TRBD2 matching 11 bases. The V and J ends lost 6 bases and 5 bases, in that order; junction bases with no gene match: 8. The CDR3 runs 15 residues. From germline, CDR1 is MGHRA and CDR2 YSYEKL. CDR3 sequence: CASRRLAGGRETQYF. For the CDR3, the DNA is TGCGCCAGCAGGAGGCTAGCGGGGGGTCGGGAGACCCAGTACTTC.

The chain recombines TRBV2 with TRBJ2-7, with D possibly being TRBD1 (6 bases). Between the trimmed V and J ends, which lost 7 bases and 0 bases, there was a span of 13 bases. CDR3 size: 14 residues. CDR1 SNHLY and CDR2 FYNNEI come from the germline V gene. DNA for the CDR3: TGTGCCAGCATAAAAAGGGGGAGCTCCTACGAGCAGTACTTC. Protein product: CASIKRGSSYEQYF.

The chain couples TRBV12-5 to TRBJ2-2, with a weak D call TRBD1 (5 bases). CDR3 length: 17 residues. CDR1 and CDR2 from the germline V gene are LGHNT and FRNRAP. Trimming removed 4 bases at V and 0 bases at J, with 15 bases between. The CDR3 sequence is CASGWLPTETNTGELFF. CDR3 sequence (DNA): TGTGCTAGTGGTTGGCTACCGACAGAGACGAACACCGGGGAGCTGTTTTTT.